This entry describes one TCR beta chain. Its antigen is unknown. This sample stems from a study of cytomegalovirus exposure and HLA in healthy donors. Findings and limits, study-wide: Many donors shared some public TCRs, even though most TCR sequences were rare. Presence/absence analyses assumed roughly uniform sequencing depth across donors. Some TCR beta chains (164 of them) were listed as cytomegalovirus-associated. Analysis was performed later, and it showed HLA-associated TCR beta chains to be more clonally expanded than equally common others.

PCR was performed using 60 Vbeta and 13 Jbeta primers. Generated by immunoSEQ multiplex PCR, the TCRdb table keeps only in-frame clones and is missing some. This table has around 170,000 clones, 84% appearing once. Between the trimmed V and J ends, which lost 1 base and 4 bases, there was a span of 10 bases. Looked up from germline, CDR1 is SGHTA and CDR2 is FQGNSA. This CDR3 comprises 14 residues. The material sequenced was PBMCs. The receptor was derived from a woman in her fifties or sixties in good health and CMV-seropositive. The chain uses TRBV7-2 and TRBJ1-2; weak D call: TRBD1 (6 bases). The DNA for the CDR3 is TGTGCCAGCAGCTTAGGGGGGCACGGCTATGGCTACACCTTC. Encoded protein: CASSLGGHGYGYTF.